One sample yielded the 3 T cell receptor beta chains listed below, sequenced in a study of post-analysis software for immune sequencing data. The authors incorporated unique molecular identifiers into the TCR beta cDNA libraries. A single record per CDR3 protein comes from TCRdb applying MiXCR to the PCR reads. The data hold approximately 770,000 distinct CDR3 sequences, with roughly 50% observed a single time. Their cognate antigens are unknown. Study-level points and caveats: When patients were compared with controls, about 5 TRBV segments were more frequent, TRBV5-6, TRBV5-1 and TRBV20-1 among them.

Material for sequencing was blood. Receptors originate from a girl aged 10 to 17 with multiple sclerosis.

V and J are TRBV7-9 and TRBJ2-5, with 10 bases fitting TRBD2. The DNA end favors TRBJ2-7, so the J call may be wrong. The germline V gene has CDR1 SEHNR and CDR2 FQNEAQ (reference sequence). The CDR3 spans 16 residues. The CDR3 nucleotides read TGTGCCAGCAGCCTCTCCGGTGCTAGCGGGAGTTACGAGCAGTACTTC. Protein: CASSLSGASGSYEQYF.

The chain is built from TRBV4-2 and TRBJ2-1; D may correspond to TRBD1 or TRBD2 (5 bases each). The CDR3 contains 20 residues. Germline loops: CDR1 LGHNA, CDR2 YNFKEQ. Trimming left V 0 bases short and J 2 bases short, with 23 bases between. CDR3 sequence reads: CASSQDGKSLGDPTYNEQFF. CDR3 bases: TGTGCCAGCAGCCAAGACGGCAAGAGCTTGGGGGACCCCACCTACAATGAGCAGTTCTTC.

CDR3 DNA sequence: TGTGCCAGCAGTTACTCGATGGCTAGCGGGAGTTTGTACAATGAGCAGTTCTTC. Translation gives CASSYSMASGSLYNEQFF. V usage is TRBV6-5 and J usage is TRBJ2-1; 10 nucleotides agree with TRBD2. CDR3 length: 18 amino acids. Trimming cost V 0 bases and J 4 bases; bases outside gene matches: 9. Germline CDR1 is MNHEY and CDR2 is SVGAGI.